The 9 T cell receptor beta chains presented below share a single source sample, sequenced in a study of T cells in Graves' hyperthyroidism and ophthalmopathy. Researchers amplified the TCR beta CDR3 regions from RNA transcripts. HTBI primers were employed in a first-round RT-PCR of the TCR CDR3. TCRdb re-analysed the multiplex PCR reads in MiXCR, keeping a single row per CDR3 protein. In the table there are about 560,000 distinct CDR3 sequences, about a sixth of which are singletons. The sample taken for sequencing was blood. Receptor source: a woman in her twenties or thirties with Graves' hyperthyroidism.

In regard to this clonotype: The germline gene is not matched at one end of the junction; a read error may be the cause. The chain carries TRBV6-1 and TRBJ2-7; a possible D gene is TRBD2 (5 bases). Germline values: CDR1 MNHNS, CDR2 SASEGT. This CDR3 region has 15 residues. The CDR3 DNA reads as TGTGCCAGCAATGAATCCGCGAGCGGCTCCTACGAGCAGTACTTC. It is translated as CASNESASGSYEQYF.

The chain recombines TRBV10-3 with TRBJ2-2; the D gene is possibly TRBD1 (7 bases). The germline gives CDR1 ENHRY, CDR2 SYGVKD. This CDR3 contains 14 residues. V shed 6 bases and J shed 1 base, with 9 bases lying between them. The CDR3 nucleotides are TGTGCCATCAGCCAGGGGGGGAACACCGGGGAGCTGTTTTTT. It is translated as CAISQGGNTGELFF.

This clonotype appeared once. The junction shows a germline mismatch at one end, possibly a read error. J is TRBJ2-7 and V is TRBV20-1; 9 nucleotides match TRBD2. This CDR3 contains 14 residues. Germline lookup yields CDR1 DFQATT and CDR2 SNEGSKA (reference sequence). The CDR3 sequence: CSAIAGGGLYEQYF. In DNA, the CDR3 is TGCAGTGCTATTGCGGGAGGGGGCCTATACGAGCAATACTTC.

This clonotype was counted once. The J gene is TRBJ2-1, the V gene TRBV6-2 or TRBV6-3; 7 positions match TRBD2. Gene TRBJ2-7 matches the end of the DNA better, so the J call may be wrong. Germline V gene data show CDR1 as MNHEY and CDR2 as SVGEGT. CDR3 length equals 16 residues. CDR3: CASSNQAGVRGDEQYF. CDR3 coding DNA: TGTGCCAGCAGTAACCAGGCGGGAGTGCGGGGCGATGAGCAGTACTTC.

The V call is TRBV20-1, the J call TRBJ2-7, with 8 bases lining up with TRBD2. The length of the CDR3 is 12 residues. CDR1 and CDR2 from the germline V gene are DFQATT and SNEGSKA (reference sequence). V shed 2 bases, J shed 7 bases, and the junction held 4 bases outside the gene matches. CDR3 sequence reads: CSARSGTSEQYF. In DNA form, the CDR3 reads TGCAGTGCTAGATCCGGGACTAGTGAGCAGTACTTC.

This clonotype occurred a few times. The rearrangement uses TRBV6-1 and TRBJ1-6, with 11 bases fitting TRBD1. V was pared by 6 bases and J by 8 bases, with 6 bases of the junction left unmatched. The CDR3 covers 15 residues. Germline CDR1 and CDR2: MNHNS and SASEGT. The CDR3 bases are TGTGCCAGCAGCAGGACAGGGGGCTTGGATTCACCCCTCCACTTT. Translating gives CASSRTGGLDSPLHF.

The rearrangement joins TRBV6-1 to TRBJ2-1; D may be TRBD1 or TRBD2 (5 bases each). Germline CDR1 and CDR2: MNHNS and SASEGT. The CDR3 contains 15 residues. The V end was cut by 3 bases, the J end by 2 bases, with 11 bases between. This CDR3 reads CASSEGETPYNEQFF. CDR3 DNA sequence: TGTGCCAGCAGTGAGGGGGAGACCCCCTACAATGAGCAGTTCTTC.

The gene calls are TRBV30 and TRBJ2-3, with 10 bases identical to TRBD2. This CDR3 comprises 15 residues. The V gene's germline CDR1 is GTSNPN and CDR2 SVGIG (reference sequence). After removal of 5 bases from V and 1 base from J, the junction contained 6 bases not matched to a gene. The CDR3 bases are TGTGCCTGGGGCATTGGACTAGCGGGCACAGATACGCAGTATTTT. Protein sequence: CAWGIGLAGTDTQYF.

This chain links TRBV6-1 with TRBJ2-7; D call uncertain. The length of the CDR3 is 12 residues. The V end lost 5 bases, the J end lost 4 bases, and 9 bases lay between the germline ends. Germline lookup yields CDR1 MNHNS and CDR2 SASEGT. CDR3 loop: CASSKVLYEQYF. The DNA for the CDR3 is TGTGCCAGCAGTAAAGTTTTATACGAGCAGTACTTC.